These T cell receptor beta chains were read from a single sample in a study of blood T cell repertoires in COVID-19. Some clones are missing from TCRdb's copy, which holds only in-frame ones; the method was immunoSEQ multiplex PCR. The sample records around 450,000 clones, around 91% being singletons. Material for sequencing was PBMCs or T cells enriched from blood (not recorded which). The source of these receptors is a man between 18 and 35 years old who had recovered from COVID-19. Both conserved end residues are part of each CDR3. A D gene is named only where the DNA matches it firmly. Clone size, where shown, is once, few, many, or a class for clones that have expanded.

abundance	j_gene	v_gene	d_gene	CDR3aa	CDR3nt
.	TRBJ2-2	TRBV7-9	.	CASSLRGGGTGELFF	TGTGCCAGCAGCTTAAGGGGAGGTGGCACCGGGGAGCTGTTTTTT
.	TRBJ1-2	TRBV9	.	CASSVGSGSTGIDYGYTF	TGTGCCAGCAGCGTAGGATCGGGGTCGACGGGGATCGACTATGGCTACACCTTC
.	TRBJ1-2	TRBV6-1	.	CASSEVTKGGYTF	TGTGCCAGCAGTGAAGTTACAAAGGGGGGCTACACCTTC
.	TRBJ2-2	TRBV24-1	TRBD2	CATSDPSGRGTGELFF	TGTGCCACCAGTGACCCTAGCGGGCGGGGGACCGGGGAGCTGTTTTTT
.	TRBJ2-1	TRBV4-1	TRBD1	CASSQQQGSSYNEQFF	TGCGCCAGCAGCCAACAACAGGGGAGCTCCTACAATGAGCAGTTCTTC
.	TRBJ2-5	TRBV3-1/TRBV3-2	TRBD1	CASSQGALKGTGRETQYF	TGTGCCAGCAGCCAAGGAGCCCTAAAGGGGACAGGGAGAGAGACCCAGTACTTC
.	TRBJ1-4	TRBV30	.	CAWSAPGASREKLFF	TGTGCCTGGAGTGCCCCAGGGGCCTCCCGCGAAAAACTGTTTTTT
.	TRBJ2-7	TRBV28	TRBD1	CASSSQWGGQGYEQYF	TGTGCCAGCAGTTCCCAGTGGGGGGGACAGGGCTACGAGCAGTACTTC
.	TRBJ2-1	TRBV6-5	TRBD1	CASSKGALSINEQFF	TGTGCCAGCAGTAAGGGGGCCCTCTCGATTAATGAGCAGTTCTTC
.	TRBJ1-3	TRBV7-9	.	CASSLPAGNTIYF	TGTGCCAGCAGCCTCCCTGCTGGAAACACCATATATTTT
.	TRBJ1-2	TRBV19	TRBD1	CASRIDRGYGYTF	TGTGCCAGTAGAATTGACAGGGGTTATGGCTACACCTTC
.	TRBJ1-2	TRBV29-1	.	CSVEDQGAYGYTF	TGCAGCGTTGAAGATCAAGGGGCCTATGGCTACACCTTC
.	TRBJ1-6	TRBV19	TRBD1	CASSSVDRGFNSPLHF	TGTGCCAGTAGTTCCGTGGACAGGGGGTTCAATTCACCCCTCCACTTT
.	TRBJ2-7	TRBV28	.	CASSLATLSYEQYF	TGTGCCAGCAGCCTAGCCACTCTCTCCTACGAGCAGTACTTC
.	TRBJ1-1	TRBV12-3/TRBV12-4	.	CASSSTGEAFF	TGTGCCAGCAGTTCCACGGGTGAAGCTTTCTTT
.	TRBJ2-3	TRBV14	.	CASSLSGVGRRTQYF	TGTGCCAGCAGCCTTTCAGGGGTCGGGCGAAGGACGCAGTATTTT
.	TRBJ1-2	TRBV6-5	TRBD1	CASSQTGGGYGYTF	TGTGCCAGCAGTCAAACAGGGGGTGGTTATGGCTACACCTTC
once	TRBJ1-2	TRBV7-2	TRBD1	CASIPSGQGATDYGYTF	TGTGCCAGCATCCCCTCGGGACAGGGGGCTACAGACTATGGCTACACCTTC
.	TRBJ1-5	TRBV2	.	CASRDIGQPQHF	TGTGCCAGCCGGGACATCGGACAGCCCCAGCATTTT
.	TRBJ1-2	TRBV28	.	CASSRGGGYTF	TGTGCCAGCAGCCGAGGAGGGGGCTACACCTTC
.	TRBJ1-1	TRBV5-1	TRBD1	CASSPEGGRGEAFF	TGCGCCAGCAGCCCGGAAGGGGGCCGGGGGGAAGCTTTCTTT
.	TRBJ2-7	TRBV5-1	.	CASCLASFGEQYF	TGCGCCAGCTGCCTGGCTAGCTTCGGAGAGCAGTACTTC
.	TRBJ2-3	TRBV7-3	TRBD1	CASSPPGTVRSDTQYF	TGTGCCAGCAGCCCACCGGGGACAGTAAGGTCAGATACGCAGTATTTT
.	TRBJ1-2	TRBV3-1/TRBV3-2	TRBD1	CASSPRDRGSYGYTF	TGTGCCAGCAGCCCCCGGGACAGGGGATCTTATGGCTACACCTTC
.	TRBJ1-2	TRBV9	.	CASSVGGLDYGYTF	TGTGCCAGCAGCGTAGGAGGGTTGGACTATGGCTACACCTTC